A single sample gave rise to the 9 T cell receptor beta chains below, sequenced in a study of T cells in localized non-small cell lung cancer (dated by TCRdb to about 2020). The protocol used for the library was the immunoSEQ multiplex PCR assay. Not all clones reach the TCRdb copy of this immuneACCESS table, which keeps in-frame sequences only. Checked studies attribute under half of the gap to unresolved V genes and leave the rest unexplained. Counted in this sample were roughly 25,000 clones; 88% of them appeared once. The ten largest clones represent 5.5% to 7.5% of the sample. Sequencing was performed on PBMCs, taken before any cancer treatment. Receptors originate from a man aged 40 to 75 with stage II lung adenocarcinoma.

This rearrangement joins TRBV6-6 to TRBJ2-7; D is perhaps TRBD1 (5 bases). The germline V and J ends were trimmed by 2 bases and 5 bases, with 10 bases remaining between them. The CDR3 is made up of 13 amino acids. Germline CDR1 is MNHNY and CDR2 is SVGAGI (reference sequence). The CDR3 DNA follows: TGTGCCAGCAGTTACAATAGGGGCCACGAGCAGTACTTC. It codes for CASSYNRGHEQYF.

This sequence joins TRBV7-2 and TRBJ1-5; D is unresolved. V lost 5 bases, J lost 2 bases, and 13 bases lay in between. The CDR3 is made up of 15 amino acids. From germline, CDR1 is SGHTA and CDR2 FQGNSA. The CDR3 sequence is CASSPYLSGNQPQHF. The CDR3 DNA is TGTGCCAGCAGCCCCTACCTGAGCGGCAATCAGCCCCAGCATTTT.

This clone was recorded a few times. The chain couples TRBV5-1 to TRBJ2-1; 8 bases are shared with TRBD2. CDR3 length: 16 residues. V was pared by 4 bases and J by 9 bases, with 15 bases of the junction left unmatched. CDR1 SGHRS and CDR2 YFSETQ come from the germline V gene. Written as DNA, the CDR3 is TGCGCCAGCAGCCCGAAGGGACCTCCCGGGGGGGGTGAGCAGTTCTTC. Residues: CASSPKGPPGGGEQFF.

This clone counts as large (0.1 to 1%). The chain uses TRBV5-8 and TRBJ1-5; tentatively, D is TRBD1 (5 bases). Germline V gene data show CDR1 as SGHTS and CDR2 as YDEGEE. V lost 1 base and J lost 1, with 9 bases in between. The CDR3 runs 15 residues. The CDR3 DNA sequence: TGTGCCAGCAGCTTGAGGGGAACGAGCAATCAGCCCCAGCATTTT. It codes for CASSLRGTSNQPQHF.

The chain is built from TRBV4-2 and TRBJ2-7; 13 bases agree with TRBD2. V shed 3 bases and J 4 bases; nucleotides not matched to a gene: 6. The CDR3 spans 16 residues. Germline-derived CDR1 and CDR2 are LGHNA and YNFKEQ. The CDR3 region is CASSQSTSGGTYEQYF. The CDR3 nucleotides are TGTGCCAGCAGCCAGTCGACTAGCGGGGGGACGTACGAGCAGTACTTC.

The chain joins TRBV14 to TRBJ1-2; TRBD1 matches at 7 bases. Germline V lookup: CDR1 SGHDN, CDR2 FVKESK. Unmatched junction bases numbered 9, after V lost 5 bases and J lost 0 bases. The CDR3 has 16 amino acids. The CDR3: CASSYGQAAANYGYTF. Written as DNA, the CDR3 is TGTGCCAGCAGCTATGGACAGGCAGCAGCTAACTATGGCTACACCTTC.

The CDR3 reads CASSYDSGQTYEQYF. As DNA, the CDR3 is TGCGCCAGCAGCTATGACAGTGGACAGACCTACGAGCAGTACTTC. The J gene is TRBJ2-7, the V gene TRBV4-3; tentatively, D is TRBD1 (6 bases). CDR3 length: 15 amino acids. V was cut by 5 bases and J by 2 bases, with 16 bases left in between. The germline CDR1 and CDR2 sequences are LGHNA and YSLEER.

V and J are TRBV5-1 and TRBJ1-1, with TRBD1 as a possible D gene (6 bases). Germline V gives CDR1 SGHRS, CDR2 YFSETQ. V lost 1 base and J 5 bases, leaving 15 bases between the germline ends. This CDR3 is built from 15 residues. CDR3 sequence (DNA): TGCGCCAGCAGCTTGAGCGGGGGGCAGGGGACTGAAGCTTTCTTT. Amino acid sequence: CASSLSGGQGTEAFF.

The rearrangement joins TRBV7-8 to TRBJ2-2; 9 bases are a match to TRBD1. The CDR3 has 16 amino acids. Germline V gene sequence: CDR1 SGHVS, CDR2 FQNEAQ. Germline trimming cut 5 bases from V and 2 bases from J; bases unmatched to any gene: 6. DNA for the CDR3: TGTGCCAGCAGCCACCGGACAGGGGTTAACACCGGGGAGCTGTTTTTT. Its translation: CASSHRTGVNTGELFF. The complete variable domain, with remaining parts taken from reference TRBV7-8 and TRBJ2-2, reads GAGVSQSPRYKVAKRGQDVALRCDPISGHVSLFWYQQALGQGPEFLTYFQNEAQLDKSGLPSDRFFAERPEGSVSTLKIQRTQQEDSAVYLCASSHRTGVNTGELFFGEGSRLTVL.